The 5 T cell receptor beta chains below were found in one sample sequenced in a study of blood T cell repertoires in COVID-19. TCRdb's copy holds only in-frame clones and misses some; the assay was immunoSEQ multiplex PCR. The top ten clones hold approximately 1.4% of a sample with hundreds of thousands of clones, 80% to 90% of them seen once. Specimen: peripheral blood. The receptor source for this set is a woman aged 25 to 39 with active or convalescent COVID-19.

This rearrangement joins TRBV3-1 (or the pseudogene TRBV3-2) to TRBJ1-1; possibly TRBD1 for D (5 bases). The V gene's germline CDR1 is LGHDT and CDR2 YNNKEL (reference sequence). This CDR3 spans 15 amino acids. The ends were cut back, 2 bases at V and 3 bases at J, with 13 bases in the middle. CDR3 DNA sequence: TGTGCCAGCAGCCAAAAAGGCGGGGGTGACACTGAAGCTTTCTTT. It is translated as CASSQKGGGDTEAFF.

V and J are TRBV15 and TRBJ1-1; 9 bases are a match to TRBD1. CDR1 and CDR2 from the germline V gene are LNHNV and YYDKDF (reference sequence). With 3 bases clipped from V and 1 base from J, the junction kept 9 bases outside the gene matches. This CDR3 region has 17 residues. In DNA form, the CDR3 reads TGTGCCACCAGCAGCCTCACTACGACAGGGGGGAACACTGAAGCTTTCTTT. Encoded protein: CATSSLTTTGGNTEAFF.

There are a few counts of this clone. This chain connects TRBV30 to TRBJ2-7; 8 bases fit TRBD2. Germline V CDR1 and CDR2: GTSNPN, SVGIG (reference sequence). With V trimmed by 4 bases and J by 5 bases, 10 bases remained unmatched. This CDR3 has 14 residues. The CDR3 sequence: CAWTRREVWDEQYF. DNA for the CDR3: TGTGCCTGGACGAGGCGGGAGGTTTGGGACGAGCAGTACTTC.

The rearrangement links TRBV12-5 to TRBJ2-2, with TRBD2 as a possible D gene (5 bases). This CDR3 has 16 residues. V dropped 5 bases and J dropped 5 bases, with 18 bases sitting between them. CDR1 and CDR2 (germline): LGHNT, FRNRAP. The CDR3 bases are TGTGCTAGTGGTCCCTCGTTTTACGGGGAAACCGGGGAGCTGTTTTTT. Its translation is CASGPSFYGETGELFF. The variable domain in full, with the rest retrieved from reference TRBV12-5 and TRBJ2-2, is DARVTQTPRHKVTEMGQEVTMRCQPILGHNTVFWYRQTMMQGLELLAYFRNRAPLDDSGMPKDRFSAEMPDATLATLKIQPSEPRDSAVYFCASGPSFYGETGELFFGEGSRLTVL.

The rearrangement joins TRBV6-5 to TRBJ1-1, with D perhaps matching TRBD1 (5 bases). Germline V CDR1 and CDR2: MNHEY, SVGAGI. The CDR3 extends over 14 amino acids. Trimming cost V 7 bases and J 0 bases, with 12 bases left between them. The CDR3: CASTSRTLNTEAFF. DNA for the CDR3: TGTGCCAGCACTTCCAGGACATTGAACACTGAAGCTTTCTTT.